These 17 T cell receptor beta chains were all obtained from the same sample, sequenced in a study of graft-versus-host responses after intestinal transplantation. Their cognate antigens are unknown. The data were produced by immunoSEQ multiplex PCR, yet TCRdb's version contains in-frame clones alone and is incomplete. The repertoire holds over 85,000 clones, 90% to 95% seen once, with roughly 0.2% in the top ten. The sequences come from unstimulated CD4+ T cells sorted from spleen or lymph node cells, collected before transplant. These receptors were taken from a human donor who was the organ donor for an intestinal transplant.

In the case of this clone: An end of the junction differs from the germline gene, which may be a read error. The chain has TRBV5-6 and TRBJ1-6, with 7 nucleotides matching TRBD1. The CDR3 sequence is 14 residues long. Germline V gives CDR1 SGHDT, CDR2 YYEEEE. CDR3 in amino acids: CASSLAGGHSPLHF. Written as DNA, the CDR3 is TGTGCCAGCAGTTTGGCAGGGGGGCATTCACCCCTCCACTTT. The variable domain in full, with the rest retrieved from reference TRBV5-6 and TRBJ1-6, is DAGVTQSPTHLIKTRGQQVTLRCSPKSGHDTVSWYQQALGQGPQFIFQYYEEEERQRGNFPDRFSGHQFPNYSSELNVNALLLGDSALYLCASSLAGGHSPLHFGNGTRLTVT.

CDR3 nucleotide sequence: TGTGCCAGCAGCTTGCGGGGAGGCACAGATACGCAGTATTTT. It specifies CASSLRGGTDTQYF. The chain is built from TRBV5-4 and TRBJ2-3, with D tentatively TRBD2 (5 bases). Germline CDR1 is SGHNT and CDR2 is YYREEE (reference sequence). Trimming shortened V by 1 base and J by 1 base, and 7 bases separated the two germline ends. This CDR3 is built from 14 residues.

This clone came up a few times. The chain has TRBV6-1 and TRBJ1-1, with D perhaps matching TRBD1 (6 bases). The V and J ends lost 9 bases and 1 base respectively, with 12 bases between them. In germline, CDR1 is MNHNS, CDR2 SASEGT. The CDR3 covers 13 residues. This CDR3 is CASPGQSNTEAFF. The CDR3 nucleotides read TGTGCCAGTCCGGGACAATCGAACACTGAAGCTTTCTTT.

The rearrangement uses TRBV7-2 and TRBJ1-3; tentative D call: TRBD1 (5 bases). Looked up from germline, CDR1 is SGHTA and CDR2 is FQGNSA. The CDR3 is 16 residues long. Deletions cut 1 base from V and 5 bases from J, with 15 bases between. CDR3: CASSLVSRVGRNTIYF. The CDR3 DNA follows: TGTGCCAGCAGCTTAGTCAGCAGGGTTGGGAGAAACACCATATATTTT.

The genes are TRBV11-3 and TRBJ1-2; 7 nucleotides line up with TRBD1. V shed 7 bases and J 8 bases; nucleotides not matched to a gene: 10. Germline loops: CDR1 SGHNT, CDR2 YENEEA. The CDR3 extends over 13 amino acids. CDR3 DNA: TGTGCCAGCAACGTAGCCCAGGGGGGAGGCTACACCTTC. Translating gives CASNVAQGGGYTF. Full variable domain (remainder filled in from reference TRBV11-3 and TRBJ1-2): EAGVVQSPRYKIIEKKQPVAFWCNPISGHNTLYWYLQNLGQGPELLIRYENEEAVDDSQLPKDRFSAERLKGVDSTLKIQPAELGDSAVYLCASNVAQGGGYTFGSGTRLTVV.

The chain links TRBV27 to TRBJ1-1; a possible D gene is TRBD1 (6 bases). The V and J ends lost 8 bases and 0 bases respectively, with 16 bases between them. Germline V gene sequence: CDR1 MNHEY, CDR2 SMNVEV (reference sequence). The length of the CDR3 is 15 residues. The CDR3: CASGILQGLNTEAFF. Written as DNA, the CDR3 is TGTGCCAGCGGAATATTACAGGGACTGAACACTGAAGCTTTCTTT.

The chain employs TRBV7-9 and TRBJ2-7; D not resolved. Germline CDR1 reads SEHNR; CDR2 reads FQNEAQ (reference sequence). This CDR3 region has 12 residues. V was cut by 5 bases and J by 4 bases, with 9 bases left in between. CDR3 DNA: TGTGCCAGCAGCCCCGAGTGGTACGAGCAGTACTTC. Its protein is CASSPEWYEQYF. The variable domain in full, completed from reference TRBV7-9 and TRBJ2-7, reads DTGVSQNPRHKITKRGQNVTFRCDPISEHNRLYWYRQTLGQGPEFLTYFQNEAQLEKSRLLSDRFSAERPKGSFSTLEIQRTEQGDSAMYLCASSPEWYEQYFGPGTRLTVT.

This clone was observed a single time. The rearrangement uses TRBV28 and TRBJ2-5; 7 bases match TRBD1. This CDR3 has 12 residues. Trimming cost V 7 bases and J 4 bases; bases outside gene matches: 3. Germline CDR1 is MDHEN and CDR2 is SYDVKM. The CDR3, as DNA: TGTGCCAGCACCGCAGGGGGAGAGACCCAGTACTTC. As protein: CASTAGGETQYF.

The chain couples TRBV4-1 to TRBJ2-3; TRBD2 might be the D (5 bases). The V gene lost 4 bases and the J gene lost 4 bases, with 18 bases spanning the gap. CDR3 length: 16 residues. Germline CDR1 MGHRA, CDR2 YSYEKL. The CDR3 loop is CASSRNGLASADTQYF. Here the CDR3 DNA reads TGCGCCAGCAGCCGAAATGGCCTAGCAAGTGCAGATACGCAGTATTTT.

The chain links TRBV28 to TRBJ1-5; TRBD1 agrees at 8 bases. V lost 3 bases and J lost 6; bases outside the gene matches: 4. Per germline, CDR1 MDHEN and CDR2 SYDVKM. This CDR3 region has 14 residues. CDR3 protein: CASSFRGPIQPQHF. The DNA for the CDR3 is TGTGCCAGCAGTTTCAGGGGGCCAATTCAGCCCCAGCATTTT.

The chain carries TRBV7-9 and TRBJ1-1; D is ambiguous. Per germline, CDR1 SEHNR and CDR2 FQNEAQ (reference sequence). The CDR3 runs to 11 residues. CDR3 protein: CVMSGNTEAFF. In DNA, the CDR3 is TGTGTCATGTCGGGGAACACTGAAGCTTTCTTT.

V gene TRBV9 combines with J gene TRBJ1-1; D possibly corresponds to TRBD1 (5 bases). Per germline, CDR1 SGDLS and CDR2 YYNGEE. This CDR3 has 14 residues. The ends were cut back, 4 bases at V and 1 base at J, with 11 bases in the middle. The CDR3 nucleotides are TGTGCCAGCAGCTATGGGGCCGAGAACACTGAAGCTTTCTTT. Amino acid sequence: CASSYGAENTEAFF.

The chain uses TRBV6-5 and TRBJ2-3; 9 nucleotides line up with TRBD1. Germline CDR1 and CDR2: MNHEY and SVGAGI. CDR3 length: 14 amino acids. With V trimmed by 4 bases and J by 6 bases, 5 bases remained unmatched. CDR3 protein: CASSWDRASDTQYF. The CDR3 DNA reads as TGTGCCAGCAGTTGGGACAGGGCATCCGATACGCAGTATTTT.

The chain has TRBV7-9 and TRBJ1-4; D unresolved. The length of the CDR3 is 17 residues. Trimming pared 1 base from V and 6 bases from J, leaving 18 bases between. The germline V gene has CDR1 SEHNR and CDR2 FQNEAQ (reference sequence). CDR3 DNA: TGTGCCAGCAGCTTAGGGTCTTCCGGGTCCCCTTATGAAAAACTGTTTTTT. Its protein is CASSLGSSGSPYEKLFF. Full variable domain (missing parts from reference TRBV7-9 and TRBJ1-4): DTGVSQNPRHKITKRGQNVTFRCDPISEHNRLYWYRQTLGQGPEFLTYFQNEAQLEKSRLLSDRFSAERPKGSFSTLEIQRTEQGDSAMYLCASSLGSSGSPYEKLFFGSGTQLSVL.

This clone was detected only once. The J gene is TRBJ1-2, the V gene TRBV29-1, with no clear D. CDR1 SQVTM and CDR2 ANQGSEA come from the germline V gene. Trimming left V 4 bases short and J 6 bases short, with 18 bases between. The CDR3 length is 14 residues. The CDR3 here is CSVAPRPPHHGYTF. CDR3 sequence (DNA): TGCAGCGTTGCGCCGCGGCCCCCGCACCATGGCTACACCTTC.

The rearrangement links TRBV27 to TRBJ1-1, with D tentatively TRBD1 (5 bases). V lost 0 bases and J lost 4, with 15 bases in between. The CDR3 extends over 16 amino acids. The germline CDR1 and CDR2 sequences are MNHEY and SMNVEV (reference sequence). The DNA of the CDR3 is TGTGCCAGCAGTTTATCTCGGCAGGGAATGTTCACTGAAGCTTTCTTT. This codes for CASSLSRQGMFTEAFF.

The chain joins TRBV5-5 to TRBJ1-6; TRBD1 matches at 7 bases. The CDR3 extends over 19 amino acids. The J segment lost 9 bases and the V segment lost 3 bases, leaving 21 bases of the junction unmatched. Germline loops: CDR1 SGHKS, CDR2 YYEKEE (reference sequence). CDR3 amino acids: CASSSGRDMDRPRFSPLHF. The CDR3 DNA reads as TGTGCCAGCAGCTCCGGACGAGACATGGACAGGCCAAGATTTTCACCCCTCCACTTT.